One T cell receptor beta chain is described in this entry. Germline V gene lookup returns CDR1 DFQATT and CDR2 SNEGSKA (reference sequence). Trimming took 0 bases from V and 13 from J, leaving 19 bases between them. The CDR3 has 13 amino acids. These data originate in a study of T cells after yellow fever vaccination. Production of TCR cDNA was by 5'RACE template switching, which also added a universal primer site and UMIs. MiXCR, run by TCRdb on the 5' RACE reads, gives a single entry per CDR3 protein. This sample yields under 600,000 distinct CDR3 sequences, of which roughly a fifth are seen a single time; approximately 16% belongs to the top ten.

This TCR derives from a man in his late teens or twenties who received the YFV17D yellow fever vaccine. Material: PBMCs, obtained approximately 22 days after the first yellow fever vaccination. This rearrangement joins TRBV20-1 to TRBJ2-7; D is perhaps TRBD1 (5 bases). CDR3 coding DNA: TGCAGTGCTAGAGATCCCCCTTCAGGGTTGGATTACTTC. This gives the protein CSARDPPSGLDYF.